These 8 T cell receptor beta chains originate from one sample sequenced in a study of cytomegalovirus exposure and HLA in healthy donors. Use of 60 Vbeta and 13 Jbeta primers characterized the PCR. The method was immunoSEQ multiplex PCR; TCRdb's version includes in-frame clones alone and lacks a portion of them. Of 80,000 to 100,000 clones in the sample, roughly 77% were seen once. Sequencing input: PBMCs. The receptors originated from a man between 35 and 55 years old in good health and CMV-seronegative.

The V call is TRBV6-1, the J call TRBJ1-2, with TRBD1 matching over 9 bases. After removal of 6 bases from V and 6 bases from J, the junction contained 2 bases not matched to a gene. Germline V lookup: CDR1 MNHNS, CDR2 SASEGT. The CDR3 is 12 residues long. The CDR3 reads CASRRTGDGYTF. The CDR3 region has the DNA TGTGCCAGCAGAAGGACAGGGGATGGCTACACCTTC.

This chain connects TRBV15 to TRBJ2-7, with 9 bases that match TRBD1. V was pared by 4 bases and J by 6 bases, with 13 bases of the junction left unmatched. Germline V lookup: CDR1 LNHNV, CDR2 YYDKDF (reference sequence). The CDR3 extends over 16 amino acids. CDR3 in amino acids: CATSTYRGRYPSEQYF. CDR3 sequence (DNA): TGTGCCACCAGCACATACAGGGGGCGTTATCCCTCCGAGCAGTACTTC.

V and J are TRBV28 and TRBJ1-1; D possibly corresponds to TRBD1 (5 bases). Germline values: CDR1 MDHEN, CDR2 SYDVKM. With 4 bases removed from V and 5 bases from J, the gap between germline ends came to 8 bases. The CDR3 is made up of 12 amino acids. The DNA for the CDR3 is TGTGCCAGCAGTTCGACAGCGACTGAAGCTTTCTTT. Translating gives CASSSTATEAFF.

In its sample, this clone was seen once. V is TRBV6-5 and J is TRBJ2-7; TRBD1 agrees at 9 bases. This CDR3 has 14 residues. The V segment lost 6 bases and the J segment 0 bases; nucleotides outside the gene matches: 3. Looked up from germline, CDR1 is MNHEY and CDR2 is SVGAGI. This CDR3 is CASRGTGTSYEQYF. Written as DNA, the CDR3 is TGTGCCAGCAGGGGGACAGGGACCTCCTACGAGCAGTACTTC.

The chain joins TRBV11-2 to TRBJ2-7, with a tentative D call TRBD2 (5 bases). Germline-derived CDR1 and CDR2 are SGHAT and FQNNGV. The CDR3 is made up of 15 amino acids. V was shortened by 2 bases and J by 6 bases, with 17 bases between the two germline ends. CDR3 sequence reads: CASSLRQVGVGEQYF. CDR3 DNA: TGTGCCAGCAGCTTAAGGCAGGTCGGGGTCGGCGAGCAGTACTTC.

The rearrangement joins TRBV29-1 to TRBJ2-7, with D perhaps TRBD1 (5 bases). With 7 bases removed from V and 6 bases from J, the gap between germline ends came to 16 bases. Germline values: CDR1 SQVTM, CDR2 ANQGSEA. The CDR3 contains 12 residues. The CDR3 protein is CSATTTTGEQYF. The CDR3 DNA is TGCAGCGCTACGACAACTACAGGCGAGCAGTACTTC.

This sequence joins TRBV27 and TRBJ2-2; D gene uncertain. The CDR3 has 14 residues. The germline gives CDR1 MNHEY, CDR2 SMNVEV (reference sequence). Deletions cut 0 bases from V and 3 bases from J, with 5 bases between. CDR3: CASSLSTYTGELFF. The CDR3 DNA reads as TGTGCCAGCAGTTTATCGACTTACACCGGGGAGCTGTTTTTT.

Worth noting for this clone: An end of the junction differs from the germline gene, which may be a read error. This sequence joins TRBV15 and TRBJ1-5; the D gene is possibly TRBD1 (6 bases). The CDR3 loop spans 16 amino acids. Germline CDR1 and CDR2: LNHNV and YYDKDF (reference sequence). CDR3 DNA sequence: TGTGCCACCAGCAGAGGGGGGAGGGGGGGCAATCGGCCCCAGCATTTT. Translation: CATSRGGRGGNRPQHF.